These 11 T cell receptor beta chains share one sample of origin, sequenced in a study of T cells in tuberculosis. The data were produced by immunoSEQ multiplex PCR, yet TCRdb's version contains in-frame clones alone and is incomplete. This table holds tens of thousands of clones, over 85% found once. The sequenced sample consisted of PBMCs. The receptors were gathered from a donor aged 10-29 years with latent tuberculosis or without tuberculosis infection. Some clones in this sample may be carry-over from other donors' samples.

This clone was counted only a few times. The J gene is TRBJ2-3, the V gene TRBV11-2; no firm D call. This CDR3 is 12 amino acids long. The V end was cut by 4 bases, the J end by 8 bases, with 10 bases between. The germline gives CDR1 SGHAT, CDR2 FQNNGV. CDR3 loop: CASSYRPGTQYF. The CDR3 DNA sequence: TGTGCCAGCAGCTACCGTCCAGGTACGCAGTATTTT.

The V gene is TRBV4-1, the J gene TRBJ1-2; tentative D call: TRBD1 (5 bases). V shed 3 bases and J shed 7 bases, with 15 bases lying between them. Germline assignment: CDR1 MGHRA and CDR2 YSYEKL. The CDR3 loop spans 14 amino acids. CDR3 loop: CASSHPLQGTGYTF. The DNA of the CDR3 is TGCGCCAGCAGCCACCCCCTGCAGGGTACTGGCTACACCTTC.

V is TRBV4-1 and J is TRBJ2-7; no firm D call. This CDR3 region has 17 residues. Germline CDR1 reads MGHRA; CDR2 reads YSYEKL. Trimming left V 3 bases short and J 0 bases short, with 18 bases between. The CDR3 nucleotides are TGCGCCAGCAGCCATCATCTTTGCGGATCTAGCTCCTACGAGCAGTACTTC. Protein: CASSHHLCGSSSYEQYF.

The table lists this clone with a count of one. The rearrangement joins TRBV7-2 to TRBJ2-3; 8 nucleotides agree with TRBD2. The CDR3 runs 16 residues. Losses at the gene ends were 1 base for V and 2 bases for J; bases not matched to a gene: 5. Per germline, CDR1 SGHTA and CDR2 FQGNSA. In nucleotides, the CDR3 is TGTGCCAGCAGCTTAGGAGTAGCGGGACCCACAGATACGCAGTATTTT. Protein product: CASSLGVAGPTDTQYF.

In DNA, the CDR3 is TGCAGCGTAGGAGGGGCTACCAGCTCCTACAATGAGCAGTTCTTC. Its translation: CSVGGATSSYNEQFF. The chain couples TRBV29-1 to TRBJ2-1; D possibly corresponds to TRBD2 (6 bases). This CDR3 is built from 15 residues. Germline CDR1 reads SQVTM; CDR2 reads ANQGSEA. Trimming took 6 bases from V and 0 from J, leaving 15 bases between them.

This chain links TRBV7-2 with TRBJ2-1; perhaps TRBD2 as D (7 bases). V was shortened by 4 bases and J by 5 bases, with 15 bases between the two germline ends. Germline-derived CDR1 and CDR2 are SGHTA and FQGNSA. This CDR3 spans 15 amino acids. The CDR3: CASSSGGPINNEQFF. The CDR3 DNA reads TGTGCCAGCAGCTCCGGGGGGCCTATAAACAATGAGCAGTTCTTC.

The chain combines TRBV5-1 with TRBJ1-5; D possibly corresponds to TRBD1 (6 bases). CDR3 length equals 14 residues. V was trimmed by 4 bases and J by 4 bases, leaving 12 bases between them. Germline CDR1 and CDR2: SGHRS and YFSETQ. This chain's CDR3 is CASSPDSPNQPQHF. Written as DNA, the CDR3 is TGCGCCAGCAGCCCGGACAGCCCAAATCAGCCCCAGCATTTT.

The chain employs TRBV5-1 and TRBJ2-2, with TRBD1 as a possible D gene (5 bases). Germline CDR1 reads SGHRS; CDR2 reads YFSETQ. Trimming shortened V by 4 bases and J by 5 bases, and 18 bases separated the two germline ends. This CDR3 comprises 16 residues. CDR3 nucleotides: TGCGCCAGCAGCCAGAACCTAATTCAGGGAACCGGGGAGCTGTTTTTT. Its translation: CASSQNLIQGTGELFF.

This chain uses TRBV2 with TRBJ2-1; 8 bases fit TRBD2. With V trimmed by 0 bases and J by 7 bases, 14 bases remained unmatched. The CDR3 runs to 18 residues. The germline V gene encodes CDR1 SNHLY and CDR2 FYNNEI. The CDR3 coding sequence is TGTGCCAGCAGTGAAGCACGGTGGGCGGGAGGACCCCTAAATGAGCAGTTCTTC. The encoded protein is CASSEARWAGGPLNEQFF.

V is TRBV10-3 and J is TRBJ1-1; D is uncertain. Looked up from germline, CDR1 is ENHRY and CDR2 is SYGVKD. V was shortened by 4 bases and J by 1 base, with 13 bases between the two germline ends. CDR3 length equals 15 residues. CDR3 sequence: CAISGDDKGNTEAFF. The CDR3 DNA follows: TGTGCCATCAGTGGCGACGACAAAGGGAACACTGAAGCTTTCTTT.

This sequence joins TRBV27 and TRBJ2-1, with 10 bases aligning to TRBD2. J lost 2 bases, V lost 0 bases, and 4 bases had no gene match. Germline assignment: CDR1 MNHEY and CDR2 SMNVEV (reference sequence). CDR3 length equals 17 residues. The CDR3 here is CASSLSSGRFPYNEQFF. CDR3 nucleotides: TGTGCCAGCAGTTTATCTAGCGGGAGGTTCCCCTACAATGAGCAGTTCTTC.